A selection of T cell receptor beta chains follows, all from one sample in a study of T cell responses to AZD1222 COVID-19 vaccine. The data were produced by immunoSEQ multiplex PCR, yet TCRdb's version contains in-frame clones alone and is incomplete. The sample shows some 130,000 clones, under 90% of them seen only once. The specimen comprised peripheral blood, sampled on day 0 of AZD1222 vaccination. These receptors were taken from an adult in good health. CDR3s include the opening cysteine and the closing phenylalanine or tryptophan. Each record gives: D gene, J gene, V gene, clone size, CDR3 protein, CDR3 DNA. D genes are given only for firm matches. Size is omitted from some rows. Given values are once, few, many or a class for expanded clones.

d_gene: -
j_gene: TRBJ2-7
v_gene: TRBV12-1
abundance: -
CDR3aa: CASSLRGGRYSDYEQYF
CDR3nt: TGTGCCAGCAGCTTGAGGGGCGGTAGGTATAGTGACTACGAGCAGTACTTC

d_gene: -
j_gene: TRBJ2-3
v_gene: TRBV29-1
abundance: -
CDR3aa: CSVERGFGVAADTQYF
CDR3nt: TGCAGCGTTGAACGCGGTTTTGGGGTGGCGGCAGATACGCAGTATTTT

d_gene: -
j_gene: TRBJ2-1
v_gene: TRBV18
abundance: -
CDR3aa: CASSLSQGGSYNEQFF
CDR3nt: TGTGCCAGCTCATTATCGCAGGGGGGGTCCTACAATGAGCAGTTCTTC

d_gene: -
j_gene: TRBJ1-5
v_gene: TRBV18
abundance: -
CDR3aa: CASSQPNQPQHF
CDR3nt: TGTGCCAGCTCACAGCCGAATCAGCCCCAGCATTTT

d_gene: TRBD1
j_gene: TRBJ1-1
v_gene: TRBV5-6
abundance: -
CDR3aa: CASSPGTGGAGTEAFF
CDR3nt: TGTGCCAGCAGCCCAGGGACAGGGGGCGCGGGCACTGAAGCTTTCTTT

d_gene: -
j_gene: TRBJ1-4
v_gene: TRBV5-1
abundance: -
CDR3aa: CASSLGSRSNEKLFF
CDR3nt: TGCGCCAGCAGCCTGGGTTCCCGATCAAATGAAAAACTGTTTTTT

d_gene: TRBD1
j_gene: TRBJ2-7
v_gene: TRBV28
abundance: -
CDR3aa: CASSRDRALPSYEQYF
CDR3nt: TGTGCCAGCAGCAGGGACAGGGCTCTCCCTTCCTACGAGCAGTACTTC

d_gene: TRBD1
j_gene: TRBJ1-6
v_gene: TRBV11-3
abundance: -
CDR3aa: CASSPTGGGPFVSSPLHF
CDR3nt: TGTGCCAGCAGCCCTACAGGGGGAGGCCCATTTGTCAGCTCACCCCTCCACTTT

d_gene: TRBD1
j_gene: TRBJ1-5
v_gene: TRBV19
abundance: -
CDR3aa: CASSYRGISNQPQHF
CDR3nt: TGTGCCAGTAGCTACAGGGGAATTAGCAATCAGCCCCAGCATTTT

d_gene: -
j_gene: TRBJ2-2
v_gene: TRBV28
abundance: -
CDR3aa: CASSLGGAPGLFF
CDR3nt: TGTGCCAGCAGTTTAGGGGGGGCGCCGGGGCTGTTTTTT

d_gene: TRBD1
j_gene: TRBJ2-7
v_gene: TRBV5-6
abundance: -
CDR3aa: CASSLRDSSYEQYF
CDR3nt: TGTGCCAGCAGCTTACGGGACAGCTCCTACGAGCAGTACTTC

d_gene: -
j_gene: TRBJ1-2
v_gene: TRBV10-3
abundance: -
CDR3aa: CAITAGTDYTF
CDR3nt: TGTGCCATCACTGCCGGGACGGACTACACCTTC

d_gene: -
j_gene: TRBJ1-5
v_gene: TRBV7-2
abundance: -
CDR3aa: CASSLAGWDHSNQPQHF
CDR3nt: TGTGCCAGCAGCTTGGCAGGGTGGGACCATAGCAATCAGCCCCAGCATTTT

d_gene: -
j_gene: TRBJ2-2
v_gene: TRBV2
abundance: -
CDR3aa: CASMRGSANTGELFF
CDR3nt: TGTGCCAGCATGCGGGGCAGCGCGAACACCGGGGAGCTGTTTTTT

d_gene: TRBD1
j_gene: TRBJ2-7
v_gene: TRBV28
abundance: -
CDR3aa: CASSSRQGHLVYEQYF
CDR3nt: TGTGCCAGCAGTTCCAGACAGGGTCATCTCGTGTACGAGCAGTACTTC

d_gene: -
j_gene: TRBJ1-3
v_gene: TRBV2
abundance: -
CDR3aa: CASSMNGAGGQGF
CDR3nt: TGTGCCAGCAGTATGAACGGGGCAGGAGGACAAGGTTTT

d_gene: -
j_gene: TRBJ2-3
v_gene: TRBV3-1/TRBV3-2
abundance: -
CDR3aa: CASSQETGLSTDTQYF
CDR3nt: TGTGCCAGCAGCCAAGAAACGGGGCTGAGTACAGATACGCAGTATTTT

d_gene: -
j_gene: TRBJ1-2
v_gene: TRBV5-1
abundance: -
CDR3aa: CASSGTKRDQGNYNYGYTF
CDR3nt: TGCGCCAGCAGCGGGACCAAACGGGACCAGGGGAATTATAACTATGGCTACACCTTC

d_gene: -
j_gene: TRBJ2-7
v_gene: TRBV2
abundance: -
CDR3aa: CASSVQDYYEQYF
CDR3nt: TGTGCCAGCAGTGTACAGGATTACTACGAGCAGTACTTC

d_gene: -
j_gene: TRBJ1-5
v_gene: TRBV19
abundance: -
CDR3aa: CASSMEGGGNQPQHF
CDR3nt: TGTGCCAGTAGTATGGAAGGGGGGGGTAATCAGCCCCAGCATTTT

d_gene: -
j_gene: TRBJ1-6
v_gene: TRBV11-2
abundance: -
CDR3aa: CASSSRSGVLASPLHF
CDR3nt: TGTGCCAGCAGCTCGAGATCAGGCGTCTTGGCTTCACCCCTCCACTTT

d_gene: -
j_gene: TRBJ1-2
v_gene: TRBV4-3
abundance: -
CDR3aa: CASSQTLPYRAGYTF
CDR3nt: TGCGCCAGCAGCCAAACCCTCCCCTACAGGGCTGGCTACACCTTC

d_gene: -
j_gene: TRBJ2-3
v_gene: TRBV19
abundance: -
CDR3aa: CASSSQLETPEVQYF
CDR3nt: TGTGCCAGTAGCAGCCAGCTTGAAACCCCTGAGGTACAGTATTTT

d_gene: TRBD1
j_gene: TRBJ1-1
v_gene: TRBV3-1/TRBV3-2
abundance: -
CDR3aa: CASSQRTGGGNTEAFF
CDR3nt: TGTGCCAGCAGCCAACGGACAGGGGGGGGGAACACTGAAGCTTTCTTT

d_gene: -
j_gene: TRBJ2-2
v_gene: TRBV4-3
abundance: -
CDR3aa: CASSQGRTIGELFF
CDR3nt: TGCGCCAGCAGCCAAGGCCGGACTATCGGGGAGCTGTTTTTT

d_gene: TRBD1
j_gene: TRBJ1-6
v_gene: TRBV7-9
abundance: -
CDR3aa: CASSWTGATYNSPLHF
CDR3nt: TGTGCCAGCAGCTGGACAGGGGCAACCTATAATTCACCCCTCCACTTT

d_gene: -
j_gene: TRBJ1-4
v_gene: TRBV12-2
abundance: -
CDR3aa: CASRTYRGSGEKLFF
CDR3nt: TGTGCAAGTCGCACTTACAGGGGGTCGGGAGAAAAACTGTTTTTT

d_gene: -
j_gene: TRBJ1-3
v_gene: TRBV7-2
abundance: -
CDR3aa: CASSPGGNGNTIYF
CDR3nt: TGTGCCAGCAGCCCCGGGGGGAATGGAAACACCATATATTTT

d_gene: -
j_gene: TRBJ1-1
v_gene: TRBV6-5
abundance: -
CDR3aa: CASGYTEAFF
CDR3nt: TGTGCCAGTGGCTACACTGAAGCTTTCTTT

d_gene: -
j_gene: TRBJ1-1
v_gene: TRBV7-8
abundance: -
CDR3aa: CASSPYGQGRNTEAFF
CDR3nt: TGTGCCAGCAGCCCATACGGCCAGGGGAGGAACACTGAAGCTTTCTTT

d_gene: TRBD2
j_gene: TRBJ2-3
v_gene: TRBV7-2
abundance: -
CDR3aa: CASTSGLAALNGHTQYF
CDR3nt: TGTGCCAGCACCTCGGGACTAGCGGCTTTAAACGGCCATACGCAGTATTTT

d_gene: -
j_gene: TRBJ2-4
v_gene: TRBV6-2/TRBV6-3
abundance: -
CDR3aa: CASSYQKNIQYF
CDR3nt: TGTGCCAGCAGTTACCAGAAAAACATTCAGTACTTC

d_gene: TRBD1
j_gene: TRBJ1-5
v_gene: TRBV24-1
abundance: -
CDR3aa: CATSDPTGEGSNQPQHF
CDR3nt: TGTGCCACCAGTGATCCGACAGGGGAGGGTAGCAATCAGCCCCAGCATTTT

d_gene: TRBD1
j_gene: TRBJ1-3
v_gene: TRBV7-9
abundance: -
CDR3aa: CASSRTGGFSGNTIYF
CDR3nt: TGTGCCAGCAGCCGGACAGGGGGCTTCTCTGGAAACACCATATATTTT

d_gene: -
j_gene: TRBJ1-1
v_gene: TRBV11-2
abundance: -
CDR3aa: CASSLELPPRGLKAFF
CDR3nt: TGTGCCAGCAGCTTAGAGCTCCCGCCACGCGGGCTCAAAGCTTTCTTT

d_gene: -
j_gene: TRBJ1-2
v_gene: TRBV6-1
abundance: -
CDR3aa: CASSETVGGYTF
CDR3nt: TGTGCCAGCAGTGAGACAGTTGGCGGCTACACCTTC

d_gene: -
j_gene: TRBJ1-2
v_gene: TRBV6-6
abundance: -
CDR3aa: CASRDLGRGGYTF
CDR3nt: TGTGCCAGCAGGGACCTGGGGAGGGGTGGCTACACCTTC

d_gene: -
j_gene: TRBJ2-3
v_gene: TRBV27
abundance: -
CDR3aa: CASSFEPVLPDTQYF
CDR3nt: TGTGCCAGCAGTTTCGAACCGGTCCTCCCAGATACGCAGTATTTT

d_gene: -
j_gene: TRBJ1-1
v_gene: TRBV6-5
abundance: -
CDR3aa: CASSYSDLGGYTEAFF
CDR3nt: TGTGCCAGCAGTTACTCGGACCTAGGGGGTTACACTGAAGCTTTCTTT

d_gene: -
j_gene: TRBJ1-2
v_gene: TRBV5-1
abundance: -
CDR3aa: CASSLGSREGGYTF
CDR3nt: TGCGCCAGCAGCTTGGGTTCCAGGGAGGGTGGCTACACCTTC

d_gene: -
j_gene: TRBJ1-2
v_gene: TRBV6-5
abundance: -
CDR3aa: CASSYSRGNYGYTF
CDR3nt: TGTGCCAGCAGTTACTCGAGGGGGAACTATGGCTACACCTTC

d_gene: TRBD2
j_gene: TRBJ2-5
v_gene: TRBV7-2
abundance: -
CDR3aa: CASSYGLAGNQETQYF
CDR3nt: TGTGCCAGCAGCTATGGACTAGCGGGGAATCAAGAGACCCAGTACTTC

d_gene: TRBD2
j_gene: TRBJ2-7
v_gene: TRBV7-2
abundance: -
CDR3aa: CASSRIPSGSYEQYF
CDR3nt: TGTGCCAGCTCCCGCATCCCTAGCGGTTCCTACGAGCAGTACTTC

d_gene: TRBD1
j_gene: TRBJ1-2
v_gene: TRBV7-2
abundance: few
CDR3aa: CASSPDRDRRGYTF
CDR3nt: TGTGCCAGCAGCCCAGACAGGGATCGGCGTGGCTACACCTTC